The clone carrying this T cell receptor (beta chain) was seen repeatedly, ten times or more. The antigen is undetermined. The sample belongs to a study of breast tumors, draining lymph nodes, adjacent tissues. Study-wide findings and caveats: Most tumor T cells seemingly derive from lymph node, then expand in tumor.

One entry per CDR3 protein results from TCRdb running MiXCR on the multiplex PCR reads. The sample consists of a few hundred thousand distinct CDR3 sequences, 34% of them appearing once. The lymph nodes were axillary draining lymph nodes from breast cancer patients. This TCR derives from a female donor with breast cancer. Some clones in this sample may be carry-over from other donors' samples. Sequencing was carried out using axillary lymph node tissue.

Written as DNA, the CDR3 is TGTGCCAGCAGCTTTAAAGCGGGGGGCGGTAATGAGCAGTTCTTC. Amino acids: CASSFKAGGGNEQFF. The chain uses TRBV7-3 and TRBJ2-1, with 9 bases lining up with TRBD2. The length of the CDR3 is 15 residues. J gave up 7 bases and V 3 bases, and 7 bases lay outside the gene matches. Germline-derived CDR1 and CDR2 are SGHTA and FQGTGA.